The 11 T cell receptor beta chains given below trace back to one sample, sequenced in a study of tumor-infiltrating lymphocytes in primary liver carcinoma. In addition to blood RNA drawn from unsorted whole blood, germline DNA was extracted. Total RNA amounting to 450 to 500 ng was the source from which TCR beta cDNA was made with a constant-region primer. Libraries covering TCR beta were generated through three nested multiplex PCR rounds (using a slightly modified ARM-PCR). Researchers ran the first two PCR rounds for roughly 10 cycles each with TRBV1-TRBV30 forward primers and a C-beta reverse primer. A single record per CDR3 protein comes from TCRdb applying MiXCR to the multiplex PCR reads. The repertoire includes fewer than 350,000 distinct CDR3 sequences, approximately 60% of them detected once, and roughly 8.6% sits in the top ten. Material for sequencing was peripheral blood. These receptors were taken from a man aged 40-49 years with primary liver carcinoma and hepatitis B virus infection.

As for this clonotype: Relative to the germline gene, one junction end is altered; a read error may explain this. The gene calls are TRBV12-3 or TRBV12-4 and TRBJ2-1; D may be TRBD1 (6 bases). The CDR3 has 15 amino acids. CDR3 region: CANSLVQGDVNEQSF. The CDR3 nucleotides read TGTGCCAACAGTTTGGTACAGGGAGATGTCAATGAGCAGTCCTTC.

In the case of this clonotype: A read error is likely, as this CDR3 ends without the conserved phenylalanine or tryptophan. The chain employs TRBV5-1 and TRBJ1-1; D is ambiguous. CDR1 SGHRS and CDR2 YFSETQ come from the germline V gene. This CDR3 has 15 amino acids. Trimming removed 5 bases at V and 4 bases at J, with 18 bases between. As DNA, the CDR3 is TGCGCCAGCAGAGGTAGTATGCGGGAAGGCACTGAAGCTTTCTGT. It encodes CASRGSMREGTEAFC.

Notes on this clonotype: Its ends do not fully match the called genes, so a read error is possible. V gene TRBV29-1 combines with J gene TRBJ2-7; D is unclear. Looked up from germline, CDR1 is SQVTM and CDR2 is ANQGSEA. The CDR3 covers 13 residues. The CDR3 DNA follows: TGCAGCGTTGAAGGGAGAAACGCCTACGAGCAGTATTTC. It specifies CSVEGRNAYEQYF.

Regarding this clonotype: This sequence may be a read error, since a much larger clone differs from it by one base. This likely comes from a read error, as the CDR3 has no conserved phenylalanine or tryptophan at its end. This chain joins TRBV6-5 and TRBJ2-7; no firm D call. V was clipped by 5 bases and J by 0 bases, with 8 bases between them. The CDR3 sequence is 13 residues long. Germline CDR1 and CDR2: MNHEY and SVGAGI. In DNA form, the CDR3 reads TGTGCCAGCAGTCACCGGCGCTCCTACGAGCAGTACCTC. The encoded protein is CASSHRRSYEQYL.

Points on this clonotype: The CDR3 end shows no conserved phenylalanine or tryptophan, and so a read error is likely. The V call is TRBV12-3 or TRBV12-4, the J call TRBJ1-5, with D unresolved. The J call may be in error: the DNA end matches TRBJ2-3 better. CDR3 length equals 17 residues. Here the CDR3 DNA reads TGTGCCAGCAGTTTGAGCAGACTCAGAGAGAGCAATCAGCCCCAGTATCTT. It encodes CASSLSRLRESNQPQYL.

This clonotype was observed at least ten times. The chain recombines TRBV11-2 with TRBJ1-2; no firm D call. The CDR3 contains 12 residues. CDR1 SGHAT and CDR2 FQNNGV come from the germline V gene. The V end was cut by 3 bases, the J end by 8 bases, with 10 bases between. CDR3 loop: CASSFRRTGYTF. For the CDR3, the DNA is TGTGCCAGCAGCTTCAGGAGGACCGGCTACACCTTC.

Concerning this clonotype itself: A clone one base away is much larger, so this may be a read error. V is TRBV12-3 or TRBV12-4 and J is TRBJ2-2; 14 nucleotides align to TRBD2. This CDR3 is built from 19 residues. CDR3 protein: CASSPGLAGVVVSTGKLFF. DNA of the CDR3: TGTGCCAGCAGTCCGGGACTAGCGGGAGTAGTAGTAAGCACCGGGAAGCTGTTTTTT.

Worth noting for this clonotype: This may come from a read error, since a much larger clone is one base off. This rearrangement joins TRBV29-1 to TRBJ2-2; a possible D gene is TRBD2 (5 bases). Germline V gene data show CDR1 as SQVTM and CDR2 as ANQGSEA. The CDR3 sequence is 11 residues long. CDR3 DNA: TGCAGCGTCACGATCTCCGGGGAGCTGCTTTTT. Its protein is CSVTISGELLF.

Note on this clonotype: A much larger clone differs from this one at a single base, so this may be a read error. This chain uses TRBV12-3 or TRBV12-4 with TRBJ1-1; D is undetermined. Trimming stripped 7 bases from V and 4 bases from J, with 16 bases between. The length of the CDR3 is 14 residues. The CDR3 is CASNLGLRSTEAFF. CDR3 bases: TGTGCCAGCAATCTGGGCCTCCGGAGCACTGAAGCTTTCTTT.

In the case of this clonotype: Since a much larger clone is just one base distant, this may be a read error. This chain joins TRBV29-1 and TRBJ2-7; TRBD1 is a possible D gene (9 bases). The CDR3 spans 12 residues. Germline V gene data show CDR1 as SQVTM and CDR2 as ANQGSEA. Trimming removed 7 bases from V and 7 bases from J, with 17 bases in between. The CDR3 sequence is CSGGQGLGEQYF. In DNA form, the CDR3 reads TGCAGCGGGGGACAGGGACTAGGGGAGCAGTACTTC.

Of note for this clonotype: The junction departs from germline at one end; a sequencing error may be responsible. The chain links TRBV29-1 to TRBJ2-2; 9 positions match TRBD1. Germline V CDR1 and CDR2: SQVTM, ANQGSEA. The CDR3 runs to 14 residues. The CDR3 here is CGVGTGPNTGELFF. CDR3 DNA: TGTGGCGTTGGGACAGGGCCAAACACCGGGGAGCTGTTTTTT.